This T cell receptor (beta chain) was profiled in a study of blood T cell repertoires in COVID-19. Looking at the study overall: The cDNA or gDNA used as material had been derived from T cells, B-cell-depleted T cells, or PBMCs.

Trimming left V 2 bases short and J 6 bases short, with 14 bases between. The V gene's germline CDR1 is MDHEN and CDR2 SYDVKM. The CDR3 runs to 15 residues. Sequencing was performed with immunoSEQ multiplex PCR; in TCRdb, only in-frame clones are kept and a portion is missing. The sample shows more than 100,000 clones, 85% to 90% of them seen only once. The rearrangement uses TRBV28 and TRBJ1-5; D uncertain. The receptor was isolated from a man older than 75 with acute or convalescent COVID-19. The specimen sequenced was peripheral blood. The CDR3 coding sequence is TGTGCCAGCAGTTTAATCCGGGGATCTATTCAGCCCCAGCATTTT. Amino acid sequence: CASSLIRGSIQPQHF.